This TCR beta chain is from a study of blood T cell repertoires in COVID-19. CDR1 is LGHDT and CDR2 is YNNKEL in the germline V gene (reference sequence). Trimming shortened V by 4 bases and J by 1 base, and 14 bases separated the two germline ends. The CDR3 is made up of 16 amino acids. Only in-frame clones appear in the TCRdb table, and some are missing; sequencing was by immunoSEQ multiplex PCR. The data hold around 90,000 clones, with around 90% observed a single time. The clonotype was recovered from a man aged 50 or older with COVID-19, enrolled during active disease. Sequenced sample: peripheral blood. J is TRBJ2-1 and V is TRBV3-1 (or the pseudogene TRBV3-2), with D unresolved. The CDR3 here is CASSLSRGFSYNEQFF. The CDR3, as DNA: TGTGCCAGCAGCCTTAGCCGTGGGTTTTCCTACAATGAGCAGTTCTTC.